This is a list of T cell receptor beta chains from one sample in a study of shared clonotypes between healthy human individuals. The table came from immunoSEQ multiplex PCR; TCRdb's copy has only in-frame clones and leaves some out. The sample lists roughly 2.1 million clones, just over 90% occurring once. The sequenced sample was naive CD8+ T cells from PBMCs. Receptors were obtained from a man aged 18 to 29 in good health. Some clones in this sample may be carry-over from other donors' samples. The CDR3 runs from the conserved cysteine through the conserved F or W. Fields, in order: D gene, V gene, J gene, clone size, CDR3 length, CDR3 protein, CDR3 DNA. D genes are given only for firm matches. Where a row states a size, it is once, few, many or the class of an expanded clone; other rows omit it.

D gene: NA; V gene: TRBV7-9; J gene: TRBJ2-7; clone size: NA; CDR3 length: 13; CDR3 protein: CASSSLDSYEQYF; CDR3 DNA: TGTGCCAGCAGCTCGTTAGACTCCTACGAGCAGTACTTC
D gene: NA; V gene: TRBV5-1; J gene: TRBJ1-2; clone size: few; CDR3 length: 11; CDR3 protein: CASPTDGGYTF; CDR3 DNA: TGCGCCAGCCCCACCGACGGTGGCTACACCTTC
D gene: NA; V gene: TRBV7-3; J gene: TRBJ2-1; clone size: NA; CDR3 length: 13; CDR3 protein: CASSRGFNNEQFF; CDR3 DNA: TGTGCCAGCAGTCGGGGGTTTAACAATGAGCAGTTCTTC
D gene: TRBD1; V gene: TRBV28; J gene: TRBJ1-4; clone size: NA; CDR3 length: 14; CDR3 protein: CASSLGQPNEKLFF; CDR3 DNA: TGTGCCAGCAGTTTGGGACAGCCTAATGAAAAACTGTTTTTT
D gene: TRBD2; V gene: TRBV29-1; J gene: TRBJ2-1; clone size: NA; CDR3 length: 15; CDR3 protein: CSVYKLAGVGNEQFF; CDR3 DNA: TGCAGCGTCTACAAACTAGCGGGAGTTGGTAATGAGCAGTTCTTC
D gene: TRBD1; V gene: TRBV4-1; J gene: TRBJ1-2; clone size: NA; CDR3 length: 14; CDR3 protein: CASSQLDRGWGYTF; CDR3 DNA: TGCGCCAGCAGCCAACTCGACAGGGGCTGGGGCTACACCTTC
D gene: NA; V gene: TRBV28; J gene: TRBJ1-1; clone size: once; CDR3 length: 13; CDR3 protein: CASSLQGLGEAFF; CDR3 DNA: TGTGCCAGCAGTTTACAGGGGCTGGGTGAAGCTTTCTTT
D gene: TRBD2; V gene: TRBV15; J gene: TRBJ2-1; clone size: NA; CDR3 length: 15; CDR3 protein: CATAAGLAGGDEQFF; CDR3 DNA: TGTGCCACCGCCGCCGGACTAGCGGGCGGGGATGAGCAGTTCTTC
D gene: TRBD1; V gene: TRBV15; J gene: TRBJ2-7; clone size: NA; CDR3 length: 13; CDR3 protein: CATSGPTGVEQYF; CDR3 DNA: TGTGCCACCAGCGGACCTACAGGGGTCGAGCAGTACTTC
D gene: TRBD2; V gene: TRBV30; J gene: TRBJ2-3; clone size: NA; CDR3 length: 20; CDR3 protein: CAWSSRLAGEKWYGTDTQYF; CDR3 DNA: TGTGCCTGGAGTTCCAGACTAGCGGGAGAGAAATGGTATGGCACAGATACGCAGTATTTT
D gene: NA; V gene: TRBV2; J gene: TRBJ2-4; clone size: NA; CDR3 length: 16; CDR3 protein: CASSEQGGLAKNIQYF; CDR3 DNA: TGTGCCAGCAGTGAACAGGGAGGATTAGCCAAAAACATTCAGTACTTC
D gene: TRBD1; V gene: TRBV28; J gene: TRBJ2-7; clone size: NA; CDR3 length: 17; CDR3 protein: CASSWPSGQGYSYEQYF; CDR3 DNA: TGTGCCAGCAGTTGGCCTTCGGGACAGGGTTACTCCTACGAGCAGTACTTC
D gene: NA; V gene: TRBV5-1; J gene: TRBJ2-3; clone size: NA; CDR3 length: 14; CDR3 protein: CASSAALGTDTQYF; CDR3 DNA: TGCGCCAGCAGCGCCGCACTAGGCACAGATACGCAGTATTTT
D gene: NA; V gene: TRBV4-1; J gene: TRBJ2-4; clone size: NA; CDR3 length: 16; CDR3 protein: CASSQDSVSPKNIQYF; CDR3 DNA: TGCGCCAGCAGCCAAGATAGCGTCTCTCCCAAAAACATTCAGTACTTC
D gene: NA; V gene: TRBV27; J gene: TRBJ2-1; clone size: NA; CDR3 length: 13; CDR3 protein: CASSLMGGNEQFF; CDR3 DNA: TGTGCCAGCAGTTTAATGGGGGGAAATGAGCAGTTCTTC
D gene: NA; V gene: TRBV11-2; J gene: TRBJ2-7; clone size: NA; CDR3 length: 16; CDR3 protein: CASSEVGGVASYEQYF; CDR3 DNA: TGTGCCAGCAGCGAAGTCGGGGGCGTAGCTTCCTACGAGCAGTACTTC
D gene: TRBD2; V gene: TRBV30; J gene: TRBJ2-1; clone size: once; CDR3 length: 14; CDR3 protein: CAWSLAGDYNEQFF; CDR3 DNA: TGTGCCTGGAGCTTAGCGGGCGATTACAATGAGCAGTTCTTC
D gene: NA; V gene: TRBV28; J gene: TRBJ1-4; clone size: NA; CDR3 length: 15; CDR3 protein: CASRVKTATNEKLFF; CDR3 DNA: TGTGCCAGCAGGGTCAAGACAGCAACTAATGAAAAACTGTTTTTT
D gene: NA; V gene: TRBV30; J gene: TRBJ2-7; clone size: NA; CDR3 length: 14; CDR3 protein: CAWSPRGGGGEQYF; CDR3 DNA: TGTGCCTGGAGTCCTCGAGGGGGGGGAGGCGAGCAGTACTTC
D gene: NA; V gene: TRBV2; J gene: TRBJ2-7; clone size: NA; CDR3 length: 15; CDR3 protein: CASSESSSWDYEQYF; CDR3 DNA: TGTGCCAGCAGTGAATCGAGTTCTTGGGACTACGAGCAGTACTTC
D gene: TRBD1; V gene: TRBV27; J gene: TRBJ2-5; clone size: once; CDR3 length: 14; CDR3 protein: CASSSWTGEETQYF; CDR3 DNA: TGTGCCAGCAGTTCGTGGACAGGGGAAGAGACCCAGTACTTC
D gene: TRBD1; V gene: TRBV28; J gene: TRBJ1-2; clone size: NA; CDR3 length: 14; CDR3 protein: CASRPQGGSYGYTF; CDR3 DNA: TGTGCCAGCAGGCCGCAGGGGGGAAGCTATGGCTACACCTTC
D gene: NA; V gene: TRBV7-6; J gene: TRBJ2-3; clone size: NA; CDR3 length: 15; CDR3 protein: CASSLKATYTDTQYF; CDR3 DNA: TGTGCCAGCAGCTTAAAAGCGACGTACACAGATACGCAGTATTTT
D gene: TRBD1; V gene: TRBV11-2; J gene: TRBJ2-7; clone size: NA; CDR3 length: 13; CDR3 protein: CASSSGTGYEQYF; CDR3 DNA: TGTGCCAGCAGCTCGGGGACAGGCTACGAGCAGTACTTC
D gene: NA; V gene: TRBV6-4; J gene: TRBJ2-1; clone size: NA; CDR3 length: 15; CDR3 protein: CASSDVGSSYNEQFF; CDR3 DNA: TGTGCCAGCAGTGATGTAGGGAGCTCCTACAATGAGCAGTTCTTC
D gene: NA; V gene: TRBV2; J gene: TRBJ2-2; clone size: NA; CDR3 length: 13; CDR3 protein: CASSKTGAGELFF; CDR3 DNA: TGTGCCAGCAGTAAGACAGGCGCCGGGGAGCTGTTTTTT
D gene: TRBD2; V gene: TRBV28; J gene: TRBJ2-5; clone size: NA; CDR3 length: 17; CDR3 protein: CASSPHWTSGNQETQYF; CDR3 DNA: TGTGCCAGCAGTCCACACTGGACTAGCGGGAACCAAGAGACCCAGTACTTC
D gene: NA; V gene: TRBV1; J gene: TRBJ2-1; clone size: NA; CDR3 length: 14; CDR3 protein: CTSGRGLFYNEQFF; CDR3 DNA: TGCACCAGCGGTCGCGGACTCTTCTACAATGAGCAGTTCTTC
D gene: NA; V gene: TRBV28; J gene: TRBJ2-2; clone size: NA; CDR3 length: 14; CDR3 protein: CASSGRWTVGELFF; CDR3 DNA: TGTGCCAGCAGTGGAAGGTGGACAGTCGGGGAGCTGTTTTTT
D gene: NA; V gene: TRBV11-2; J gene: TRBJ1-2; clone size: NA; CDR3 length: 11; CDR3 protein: CASSLVTDRTF; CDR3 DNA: TGTGCCAGCAGCTTAGTGACCGATCGCACCTTC
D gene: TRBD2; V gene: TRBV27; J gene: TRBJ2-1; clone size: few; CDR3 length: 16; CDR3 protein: CASSLSVLAGENEQFF; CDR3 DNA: TGTGCCAGCAGTTTATCAGTACTAGCGGGAGAAAATGAGCAGTTCTTC
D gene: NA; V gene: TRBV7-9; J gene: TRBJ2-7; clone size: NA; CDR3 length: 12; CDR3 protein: CASSWASYEQYF; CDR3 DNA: TGTGCCAGCAGCTGGGCCTCCTACGAGCAGTACTTC
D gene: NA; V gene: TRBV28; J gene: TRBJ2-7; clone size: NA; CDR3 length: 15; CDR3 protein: CASSLRTLGAYEQYF; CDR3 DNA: TGTGCCAGCAGTCTACGGACTCTGGGAGCCTACGAGCAGTACTTC
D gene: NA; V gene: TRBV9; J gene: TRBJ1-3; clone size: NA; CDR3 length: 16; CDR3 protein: CASSNGGAISGNTIYF; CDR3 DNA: TGTGCCAGCAGCAACGGGGGGGCGATTTCTGGAAACACCATATATTTT
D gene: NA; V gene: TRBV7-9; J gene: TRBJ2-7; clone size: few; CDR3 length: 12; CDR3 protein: CATSHGSYEQYF; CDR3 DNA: TGTGCCACCAGTCACGGCAGCTACGAGCAGTACTTC
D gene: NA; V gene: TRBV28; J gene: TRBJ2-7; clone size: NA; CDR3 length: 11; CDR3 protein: CASSLGVEQYF; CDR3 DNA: TGTGCCAGCAGTTTAGGCGTCGAGCAGTACTTC
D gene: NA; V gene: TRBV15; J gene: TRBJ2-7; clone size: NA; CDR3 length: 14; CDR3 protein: CATSRLTGPYEQYF; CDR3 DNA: TGTGCCACCAGCAGATTAACGGGCCCATACGAGCAGTACTTC
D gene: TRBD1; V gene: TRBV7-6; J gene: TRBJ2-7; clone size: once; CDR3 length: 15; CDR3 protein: CASSLGTGEAYEQYF; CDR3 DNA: TGTGCCAGCAGCTTAGGGACAGGGGAAGCCTACGAGCAGTACTTC
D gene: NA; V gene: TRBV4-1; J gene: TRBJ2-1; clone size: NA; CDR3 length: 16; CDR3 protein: CASSQAERNSYNEQFF; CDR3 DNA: TGCGCCAGCAGCCAAGCCGAGCGCAACTCCTACAATGAGCAGTTCTTC